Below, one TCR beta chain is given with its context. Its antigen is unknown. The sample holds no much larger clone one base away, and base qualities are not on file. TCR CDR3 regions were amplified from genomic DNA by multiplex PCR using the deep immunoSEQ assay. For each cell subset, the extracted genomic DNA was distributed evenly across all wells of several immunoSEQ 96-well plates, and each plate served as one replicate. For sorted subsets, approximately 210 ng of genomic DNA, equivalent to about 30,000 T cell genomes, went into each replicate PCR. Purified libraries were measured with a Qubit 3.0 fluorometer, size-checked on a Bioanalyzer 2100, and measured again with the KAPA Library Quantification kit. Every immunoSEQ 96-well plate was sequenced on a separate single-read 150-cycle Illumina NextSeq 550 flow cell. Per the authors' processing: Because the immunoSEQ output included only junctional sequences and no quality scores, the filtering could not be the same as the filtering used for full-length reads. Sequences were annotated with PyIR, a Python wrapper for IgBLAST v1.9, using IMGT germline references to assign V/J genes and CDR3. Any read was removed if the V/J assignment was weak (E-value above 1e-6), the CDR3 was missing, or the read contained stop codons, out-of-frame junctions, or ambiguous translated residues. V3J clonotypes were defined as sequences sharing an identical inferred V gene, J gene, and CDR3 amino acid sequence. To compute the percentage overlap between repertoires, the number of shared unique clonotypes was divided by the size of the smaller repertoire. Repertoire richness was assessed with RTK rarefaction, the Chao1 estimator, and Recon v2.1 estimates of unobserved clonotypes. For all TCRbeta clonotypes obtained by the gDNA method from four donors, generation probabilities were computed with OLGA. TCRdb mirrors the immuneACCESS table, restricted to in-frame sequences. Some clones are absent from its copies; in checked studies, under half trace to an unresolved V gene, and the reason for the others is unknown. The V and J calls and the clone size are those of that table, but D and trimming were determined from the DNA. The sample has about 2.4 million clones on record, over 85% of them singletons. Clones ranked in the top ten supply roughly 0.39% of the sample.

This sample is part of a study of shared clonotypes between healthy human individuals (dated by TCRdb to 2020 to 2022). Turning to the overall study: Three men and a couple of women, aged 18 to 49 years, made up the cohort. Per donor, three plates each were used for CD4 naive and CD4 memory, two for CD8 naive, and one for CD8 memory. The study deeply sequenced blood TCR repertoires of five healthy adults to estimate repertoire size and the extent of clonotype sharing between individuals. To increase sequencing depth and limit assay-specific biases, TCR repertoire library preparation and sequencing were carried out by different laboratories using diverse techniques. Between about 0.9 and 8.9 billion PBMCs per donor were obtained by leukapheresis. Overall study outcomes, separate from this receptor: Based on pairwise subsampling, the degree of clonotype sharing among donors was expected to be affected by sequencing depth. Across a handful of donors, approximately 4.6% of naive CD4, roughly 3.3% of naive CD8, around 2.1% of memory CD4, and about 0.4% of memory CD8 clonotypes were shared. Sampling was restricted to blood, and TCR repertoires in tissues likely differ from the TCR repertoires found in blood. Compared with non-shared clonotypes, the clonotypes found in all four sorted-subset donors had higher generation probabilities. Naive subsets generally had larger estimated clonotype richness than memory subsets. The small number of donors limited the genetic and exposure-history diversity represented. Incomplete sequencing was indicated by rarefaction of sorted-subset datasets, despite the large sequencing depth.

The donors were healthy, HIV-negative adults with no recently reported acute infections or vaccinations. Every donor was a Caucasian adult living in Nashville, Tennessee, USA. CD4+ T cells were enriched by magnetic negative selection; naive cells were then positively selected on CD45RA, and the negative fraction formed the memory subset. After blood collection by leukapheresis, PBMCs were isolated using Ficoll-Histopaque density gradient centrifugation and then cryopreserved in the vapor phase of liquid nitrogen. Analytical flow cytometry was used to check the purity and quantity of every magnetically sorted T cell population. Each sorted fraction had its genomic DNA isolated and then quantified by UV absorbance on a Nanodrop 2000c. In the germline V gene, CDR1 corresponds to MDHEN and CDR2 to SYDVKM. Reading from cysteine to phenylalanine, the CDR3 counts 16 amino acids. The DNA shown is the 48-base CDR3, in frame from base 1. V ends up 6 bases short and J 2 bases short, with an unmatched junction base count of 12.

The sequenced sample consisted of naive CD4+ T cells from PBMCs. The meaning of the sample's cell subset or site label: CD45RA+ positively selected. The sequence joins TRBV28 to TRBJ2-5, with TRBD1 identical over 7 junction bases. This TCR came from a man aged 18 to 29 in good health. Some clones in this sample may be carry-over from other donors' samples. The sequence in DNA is TGTGCCAGCAGGATGGCCGGGACAGCTTTTCAAGAGACCCAGTACTTC. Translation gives CASRMAGTAFQETQYF. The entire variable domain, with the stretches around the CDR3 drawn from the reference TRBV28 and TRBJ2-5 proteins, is DVKVTQSSRYLVKRTGEKVFLECVQDMDHENMFWYRQDPGLGLRLIYFSYDVKMKEKGDIPEGYSVSREKKERFSLILESASTNQTSMYLCASRMAGTAFQETQYFGPGTRLLVL.